This is a list of T cell receptor beta chains from one sample in a study of memory CD4+ T cells and cytomegalovirus serostatus. Produced via immunoSEQ multiplex PCR; TCRdb's table is partial and in-frame only. The sample records 55,000 to 65,000 clones, around 80% being singletons. Sample: memory CD4+ T cells from blood. All receptors come from an adult in good health and CMV-seronegative. The CDR3 runs from the conserved cysteine through the conserved F or W. D genes are given only for firm matches. The size entry is marked missing in some rows and otherwise reads once, few, many or a size class.

NA,NA,TRBJ2-3,TRBV7-2,TGTGCCAGCAGCTCTAGAGGGGACAACACAGATACGCAGTATTTT,CASSSRGDNTDTQYF
NA,NA,TRBJ1-3,TRBV19,TGTGCCAGTAGTATAGTAGGGGCCGGAAACACCATATATTTT,CASSIVGAGNTIYF
once,NA,TRBJ1-4,TRBV9,TGTGCCAGCAGCGTAGAAGGGGACCCTAATGAAAAACTGTTTTTT,CASSVEGDPNEKLFF
NA,NA,TRBJ1-3,TRBV10-3,TGTGCCATCAGTGCGGGACTCCAGTCCTCTGGAAACACCATATATTTT,CAISAGLQSSGNTIYF
NA,NA,TRBJ2-7,TRBV28,TGTGCCAGCAGAACCAGGGGTCCCTACGAGCAGTACTTC,CASRTRGPYEQYF
NA,TRBD2,TRBJ2-5,TRBV5-1,TGCGCCAGCAGCTTGGCCGGGACTAGCGGGGAGACCCAGTACTTC,CASSLAGTSGETQYF
NA,TRBD1,TRBJ1-2,TRBV6-5,TGTGCCAGCAGTGGACGCAGGGGGGATGGCTACACCTTC,CASSGRRGDGYTF
few,NA,TRBJ1-6,TRBV30,TGTGCCTGGAGTGTACCCCCCTCGAGAGGTGATTCACCCCTCCACTTT,CAWSVPPSRGDSPLHF
NA,NA,TRBJ1-4,TRBV6-1,TGTGCCAGCAGTGAAAACAATAATGAAAAACTGTTTTTT,CASSENNNEKLFF
NA,NA,TRBJ1-3,TRBV30,TGTGCCCGGGGGCAGGGGGGAAACACCATATATTTT,CARGQGGNTIYF
NA,NA,TRBJ1-4,TRBV29-1,TGCAGCGGGGGTAATGAAAAACTGTTTTTT,CSGGNEKLFF
once,TRBD1,TRBJ1-6,TRBV19,TGTGCCAGTACCGGGACAGGGGGTGTCTCACCCCTCCACTTT,CASTGTGGVSPLHF
NA,NA,TRBJ2-3,TRBV27,TGTGCCAGCAGTTTGGGCAGGAACACAGATACGCAGTATTTT,CASSLGRNTDTQYF
NA,TRBD2,TRBJ2-5,TRBV9,TGTGCCAGCAGCGTAGCTGGGACTAGCGGGGTGGGAGAGACCCAGTACTTC,CASSVAGTSGVGETQYF
NA,TRBD1,TRBJ1-1,TRBV27,TGTGCCAGCAGTTCCTTGGGACAGGTACCCATGAACACTGAAGCTTTCTTT,CASSSLGQVPMNTEAFF
once,TRBD1,TRBJ1-2,TRBV2,TGTGCCAGCAATCGGGACAGGGATCGTTCGTTTGACGGCTACACCTTC,CASNRDRDRSFDGYTF
NA,NA,TRBJ2-5,TRBV28,TGTGCCAGCAGTTTATTTTGGAATGAGGCCCAGTACTTC,CASSLFWNEAQYF
NA,TRBD1,TRBJ1-3,TRBV19,TGTGCCACCACCAACCCGGGACAGGGGGCTGGAAACACCATATATTTT,CATTNPGQGAGNTIYF
NA,NA,TRBJ1-3,TRBV7-7,TGTGCCCATTGGGTCTCTGGAAACACCATATATTTT,CAHWVSGNTIYF
NA,NA,TRBJ1-2,TRBV29-1,TGCAGCGTCCTTGACAGAGGGGGCTACACCTTC,CSVLDRGGYTF
NA,NA,TRBJ1-1,TRBV6-6,TGTGCCAGCAGTTACTGGAGGGGGACGAACACTGAAGCTTTCTTT,CASSYWRGTNTEAFF
NA,NA,TRBJ1-1,TRBV6-5,TGTGCCAGCAGTTACTCCTGGCGAGGGGGGACTGAAGCTTTCTTT,CASSYSWRGGTEAFF
NA,TRBD1,TRBJ1-5,TRBV4-3,TGCGCCAGCAGCCAAGATACAGGGGATCAGCCCCAGCATTTT,CASSQDTGDQPQHF
few,NA,TRBJ1-1,TRBV2,TGTGCCAGCAGTGGGGGCAAGGTTGAAGCTTTCTTT,CASSGGKVEAFF
NA,NA,TRBJ1-6,TRBV7-2,TGTGCCAGCAGCCCCTGGGGGAGAAATTCACCCCTCCACTTT,CASSPWGRNSPLHF
NA,NA,TRBJ1-2,TRBV6-6,TGTGCCAGCAGTTACACCCCTTGGGACTCCTATGGCTACACCTTC,CASSYTPWDSYGYTF
NA,TRBD2,TRBJ2-6,TRBV5-4,TGTGCCAGCAACAGCGGGGGACCGACTGGGGCCAACGTCCTGACTTTC,CASNSGGPTGANVLTF
NA,NA,TRBJ1-4,TRBV7-9,TGTGCCAGCAGCTTCCAGAGACAGGCAACTAATGAAAAACTGTTTTTT,CASSFQRQATNEKLFF
NA,TRBD1,TRBJ2-7,TRBV11-3,TGTGCCAGCAGCCCGGGGACAGGGGGCGAGCAGTACTTC,CASSPGTGGEQYF
NA,NA,TRBJ2-5,TRBV7-9,TGTGCCAGCAGCTTAGGACGGGGAGAGACCCAGTACTTC,CASSLGRGETQYF
NA,NA,TRBJ1-2,TRBV27,TGTGCCAGCAGTCCTACCAGGGCTAACTATGGCTACACCTTC,CASSPTRANYGYTF
NA,NA,TRBJ1-4,TRBV5-1,TGCGCCAGCAGCTTGGGATCGGGGCGGCGTGAAAAACTGTTTTTT,CASSLGSGRREKLFF
once,NA,TRBJ1-3,TRBV9,TGTGCCAGCAAGAAGGAAAAAAACTCTGGAAACACCATATATTTT,CASKKEKNSGNTIYF
NA,TRBD2,TRBJ2-7,TRBV19,TGTGCCAGTTCGCGGGGGGCCTCCTACGAGCAGTACTTC,CASSRGASYEQYF
NA,TRBD1,TRBJ1-2,TRBV4-2,TGTGCCAGCAGCCAGGGAACATCGGACAGGGAGAATGGCTACACCTTC,CASSQGTSDRENGYTF
NA,TRBD1,TRBJ1-1,TRBV14,TGTGCCAGCAGCCAAGCGGTCCCCGGGACAGGGGGGACTGAAGCTTTCTTT,CASSQAVPGTGGTEAFF
NA,TRBD1,TRBJ2-2,TRBV30,TGTGCCTGGATCCGACAGGGGTACACCGGGGAGCTGTTTTTT,CAWIRQGYTGELFF
NA,TRBD1,TRBJ1-1,TRBV5-1,TGCGCCAGCAGCTTGGGTCCAGGGGGCAAGAACACTGAAGCTTTCTTT,CASSLGPGGKNTEAFF
NA,NA,TRBJ1-5,TRBV6-4,TGTGCCAGCAGTGACTCGTGGACCCAACCCGGACAGCCCCAGCATTTT,CASSDSWTQPGQPQHF
NA,NA,TRBJ2-7,TRBV2,TGTGCCAGCAGGATGATAGGGAGCTCCTACGAGCAGTACTTC,CASRMIGSSYEQYF
NA,NA,TRBJ2-2,TRBV2,TGTGCCAGCAGGTCCGGGACCGCGAACACCGGGGAGCTGTTTTTT,CASRSGTANTGELFF
NA,NA,TRBJ2-3,TRBV9,TGTGCCAGCAGCGTCAGCACAGATACGCAGTATTTT,CASSVSTDTQYF
NA,NA,TRBJ1-4,TRBV4-2,TGTGCCAGCAGCCCCCATGGGGAAAAACTGTTTTTT,CASSPHGEKLFF
once,NA,TRBJ2-2,TRBV19,TGTGCCAGTAGTAGTGGCAGGCAATACACCGGGGAGCTGTTTTTT,CASSSGRQYTGELFF
NA,TRBD1,TRBJ1-1,TRBV4-3,TGCGCCAGCAGCCAAGAGCCAACGACAGGGGTGACTGAAGCTTTCTTT,CASSQEPTTGVTEAFF
NA,NA,TRBJ2-3,TRBV5-4,TGTGCCAGCAGCTTGAAAACAGGACAAACAGATACGCAGTATTTT,CASSLKTGQTDTQYF
NA,NA,TRBJ1-2,TRBV21-1,TGTGCCAGGGCCCCCCCGGGGGACTATGGCTACACCTTC,CARAPPGDYGYTF
once,NA,TRBJ1-1,TRBV5-4,TGTGCCAGCAGCTTGGCCCTGGACCGATACACTGAAGCTTTCTTT,CASSLALDRYTEAFF
NA,NA,TRBJ1-2,TRBV7-9,TGTGCCAGCAGCTTGACAGCGAACTATGGCTACACCTTC,CASSLTANYGYTF
NA,TRBD1,TRBJ2-5,TRBV29-1,TGCAGCGGCATGACAGGGGTAGAGACCCAGTACTTC,CSGMTGVETQYF
NA,NA,TRBJ2-3,TRBV6-4,TGTGCCAGCAGCCGGGACCCCTCGTACACAGATACGCAGTATTTT,CASSRDPSYTDTQYF
NA,TRBD2,TRBJ2-7,TRBV7-2,TGTGCCAGCAGCAGCCGGCCTACTAGCGGGGGGGATTACGAGCAGTACTTC,CASSSRPTSGGDYEQYF
NA,NA,TRBJ1-1,TRBV6-1,TGTGCCAGCCATAGGACCACTGAAGCTTTCTTT,CASHRTTEAFF
NA,NA,TRBJ2-3,TRBV2,TGTGCCAGCGGGGGGCAAAGCACAGATACGCAGTATTTT,CASGGQSTDTQYF
NA,NA,TRBJ2-7,TRBV7-2,TGTGCCAGCAGCTTAGATAGGGACCGATTCTACGAGCAGTACTTC,CASSLDRDRFYEQYF
NA,NA,TRBJ2-2,TRBV4-2,TGTGCCAGCAGCCAAGTAGCCGGGGAGCTGTTTTTT,CASSQVAGELFF
few,NA,TRBJ1-2,TRBV30,TGTGCCTGGAGTCAACCCTTAACAGGGACCTATGGCTACACCTTC,CAWSQPLTGTYGYTF
NA,NA,TRBJ1-1,TRBV11-3,TGTGCCAGCAGCTTAGATTCAGGGATGAACACTGAAGCTTTCTTT,CASSLDSGMNTEAFF
NA,TRBD1,TRBJ2-3,TRBV4-3,TGCGCCAGCGGCCCCGGGGACAGGGGCGCAGATACGCAGTATTTT,CASGPGDRGADTQYF